This T cell receptor (beta chain) is from a study of immune aging and cytomegalovirus after organ transplant (dated by TCRdb to the early 2020s). Notes on the research overall: Every transplant recipient was given three-drug immunosuppression consisting of prednisone, tacrolimus, and mycophenolate.

What the authors observed across the whole study: Aged-phenotype cells increased post-transplant regardless of clone size, earlier in large clones (days 200-264) than small clones, following viremia. CD57 was not measured in the sequencing data, so a conservative gene-based aging definition was used instead. Large clones contained a higher proportion of TEMRA cells, and the seven largest clones (roughly 2,000 cells) acquired aged and TEMRA cells while losing TCM cells.

The library was generated by single-cell sequencing. Sequencing was performed on an Illumina NovaSeq 6000. The BD Rhapsody Targeted mRNA and AbSeq Reagent Kit was used in a microwell format for cell capture and library preparation. Libraries covered TCR, sample tags, AbSeq, and targeted mRNA from the Human T-Cell Expression Panel plus custom TOX and TOX2 primers. Sequencing of the libraries was done on an Illumina NovaSeq. In the authors' own workflow: The analysis covered 10468 cells in total, of which 7,000 to 7,500 were CD8 T cells and 4494 were CD8 T cells with an identifiable TCR CDR3. The BD Rhapsody Targeted Analysis Pipeline, including V(D)J processing, was run on the Seven Bridges Genomics platform to process the raw data. Quality control, Sample Tag demultiplexing with Lex-BDSMK, clone identification with VDJ Explorer, and Seurat clustering were all done in SeqGeq 1.6.0. Clones comprising <1% of CD8 T cells were considered non-expanded; clones comprising >2.5% of the sample were considered clonal expansions. In-frame beta chains were kept once TCRdb had trimmed the public reads at Q25 with fastp and called clones with MiXCR. Rows matching on CDR3 protein sequence are summarized as one entry with the most common DNA and genes. TCRdb, rather than the study authors, made the V and J calls. The table for this sample lists about 21,000 distinct CDR3 sequences; about a third of them were counted only once. The ten largest clones take up 25% to 30% of the sample.

With regard to this clonotype: Its antigen is currently not known. Per-nucleotide qualities are absent, and no much larger clonotype sits a single base away.

Per the publication, the time point label means: five sample-tagged time points from pre-transplant (day -1) to day 368 post-transplant, pooled. Thawed PBMC were stimulated with a CMV IE-1 overlapping peptide library for around 11 hours, with no transport inhibitors added. After thawing, cells were rested overnight and were then stimulated in R10 medium with CD28/CD49d costimulation. The IE-1 peptide library was made up of 15-amino-acid peptides, each overlapping by 11 amino acids. Each time point was barcoded using BD Single-Cell Multiplexing Kit Sample Tags, after which the barcoded samples were pooled and stained with oligo-conjugated anti-CD45RA plus sorting antibodies. A BD FACSAria III was used to sort CMV-responsive CD8+CD137+ and CD4+CD154+ T cells at 4-way purity. Blood was drawn into EDTA vacutainers and was processed by Ficoll gradient within 1-24 hours. The material was CMV peptide-activated CD4+ and CD8+ T cells sorted from blood, obtained at five time points, pooled. The sample's cell subset or site label is to be understood as: sorted CD8+CD137+ and CD4+CD154+ T cells after about 12 h CMV IE-1 peptide stimulation. This sequence originates from a female donor who had a heart transplant and CMV viremia.

The sequenced DNA is TGCGCCAGCAGCCAACGGGGGGATACGCAGTATTTT. Its translation reads: CASSQRGDTQYF. The sequence is built from TRBV4-1 and TRBJ2-3, and the D gene may be TRBD2, 6 bases matching. V is pared back by 2 bases and J by 6 bases, with 6 bases lying between the germline termini. The germline V gene gives CDR1 as MGHRA and CDR2 as YSYEKL. Its CDR3 holds 12 amino acids, cysteine through phenylalanine. The retained sequence is limited to the CDR3, 36 bases, with the frame set at the first base.